The TCR beta chain under discussion was sequenced for a study of monozygotic twins with inflammatory bowel disease (dated by TCRdb to about 2019). With respect to the entire study: A total of around 30 monozygotic twin pairs were included in the full study, comprising nine German pairs (four IBD-concordant, five IBD-discordant) and 19 IBD-discordant Danish pairs. Disease-associated traits were sought mainly through comparisons between IBD patients and their genetically identical healthy co-twins within discordant pairs. Each individual had, on average, about 151 000 unique TCRalpha sequences and 181 000 unique TCRbeta sequences available for analysis. Broader findings and caveats from the paper: Because patients received different immunosuppressive treatments, the repertoires may have picked up extra background noise and variability between individuals. The results gave no support for a single strong signal or clonotype linked to IBD. The analysis was unable to tell apart different T cell subtypes. Repertoire similarity did not differ between concordant and discordant twins, which could be due to limited statistical power. IBD patients shared fewer clonotypes with other individuals than healthy twins did, most markedly in patients showing signs of disease activity. Measured by the inverse Simpson index, TCRbeta repertoire diversity was lower in IBD patients than in their healthy co-twins.

In the case of this clonotype: Its antigen target is currently unknown.

Library creation used 5' RACE. Preparation of each TCR library used 3,000 to 4,000 ng of total RNA. For each sample, cDNA synthesis was carried out in eight separate reactions using SMARTScribe reverse transcriptase. During cDNA synthesis, template switching was used to introduce unique molecular identifiers that contained a 6-nucleotide sample barcode. Amplification of TCRalpha and TCRbeta cDNA involved two nested PCRs of 16 and 9 cycles, and each PCR was followed by bead purification. Before amplification, cDNA was treated with uracil DNA-glycosylase and purified using the QIAquick PCR purification kit. The second PCR added Illumina TruSeq-compatible adapters along with sample-specific barcodes. TapeStation and Qubit were used to check library quality and concentration, and around 5.3 ng of each library was pooled. Pooled libraries were sequenced on an Illumina HiSeq2500 single-index Rapid Run with 2 x 100 bp reads and custom sequencing primers. The authors' analysis ran thus. MiGEC version 1.2.6 was used for UMI-based consensus assembly, which corrected PCR and sequencing errors. V(D)J alignment, clonotype assembly and CDR3 extraction were performed with MiXCR version 2.1.1. To normalise gene usage, clonotype sharing and MAIT/NKT TCR abundance, the top 1000, 10 000 and 20 000 clonotypes in each sample were analysed. After downsampling to 27 000 UMIs, diversity was calculated as the inverse Simpson index using the vegan R package. Statistical testing used paired Mann-Whitney U tests on the discordant twin pairs and applied Benjamini-Hochberg correction for multiple testing. Once TCRdb had reprocessed the reads, it stored one entry per CDR3 protein sequence and supplied no DNA. TCRdb, not the authors, supplied the V and J calls. The sample's table covers about 330,000 distinct CDR3 sequences. The ten largest clones represent 2% to 2.5% of the sample.

From each donor, an approximately 2.4 ml peripheral blood sample was collected into PAXgene tubes and kept at -80 degrees C. Total RNA was isolated from whole blood with the PAXgene blood miRNA kit on an automated QIAcube, without T cell sorting. Peripheral blood from monozygotic twin pairs who were concordant or discordant for inflammatory bowel disease underwent deep TCRalpha and TCRbeta repertoire profiling using unique molecular barcoding. Smoking habits were recorded for all twin pairs, and individuals were classified as current, former or never smokers. As encoded in the germline V gene, CDR1 is SGDLS while CDR2 is YYNGEE. From the cysteine up to the phenylalanine, the CDR3 has a length of 15 residues. The nucleotide record is missing.

The rearrangement combines TRBV9 with TRBJ2-7. The sequence derives from a human donor with ulcerative colitis or Crohn's disease, or a healthy co-twin of an affected twin (not recorded which). Sequencing was carried out using blood. Here the CDR3 is given as CASSVAVADSYEQYF.